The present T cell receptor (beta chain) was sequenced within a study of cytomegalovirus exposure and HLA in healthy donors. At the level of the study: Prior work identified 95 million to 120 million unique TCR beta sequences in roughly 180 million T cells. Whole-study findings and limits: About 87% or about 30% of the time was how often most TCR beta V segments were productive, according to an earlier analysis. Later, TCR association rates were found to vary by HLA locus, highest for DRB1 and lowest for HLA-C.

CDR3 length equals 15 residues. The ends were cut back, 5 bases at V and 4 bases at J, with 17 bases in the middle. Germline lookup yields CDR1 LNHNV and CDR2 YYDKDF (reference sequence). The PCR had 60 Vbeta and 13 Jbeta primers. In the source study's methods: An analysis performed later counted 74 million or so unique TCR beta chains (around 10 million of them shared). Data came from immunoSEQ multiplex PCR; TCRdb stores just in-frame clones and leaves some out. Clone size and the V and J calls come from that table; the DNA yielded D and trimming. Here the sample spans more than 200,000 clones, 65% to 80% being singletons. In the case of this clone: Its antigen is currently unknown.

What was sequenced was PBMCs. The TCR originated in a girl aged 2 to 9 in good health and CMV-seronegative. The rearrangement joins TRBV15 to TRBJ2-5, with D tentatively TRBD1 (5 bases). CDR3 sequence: CATSAQERGIETQYF. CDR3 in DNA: TGTGCCACCAGCGCCCAGGAAAGGGGTATAGAGACCCAGTACTTC.